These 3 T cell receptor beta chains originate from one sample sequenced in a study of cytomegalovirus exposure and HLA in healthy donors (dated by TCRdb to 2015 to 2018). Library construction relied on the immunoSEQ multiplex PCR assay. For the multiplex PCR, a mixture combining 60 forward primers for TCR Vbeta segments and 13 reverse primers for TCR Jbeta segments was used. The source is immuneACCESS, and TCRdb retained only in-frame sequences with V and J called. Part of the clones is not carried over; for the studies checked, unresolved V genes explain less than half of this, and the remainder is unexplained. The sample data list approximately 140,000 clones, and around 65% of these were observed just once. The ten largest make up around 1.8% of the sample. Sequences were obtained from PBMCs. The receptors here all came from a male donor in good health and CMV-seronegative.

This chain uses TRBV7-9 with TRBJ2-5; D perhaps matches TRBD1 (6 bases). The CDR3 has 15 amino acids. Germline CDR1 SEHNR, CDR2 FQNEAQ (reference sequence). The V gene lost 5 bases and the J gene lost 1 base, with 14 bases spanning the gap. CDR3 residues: CASSPGQGTQETQYF. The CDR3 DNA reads TGTGCCAGCAGCCCAGGCCAGGGGACCCAAGAGACCCAGTACTTC.

The CDR3 bases are TGCGCCAGCAGCCAAGAACCGACAGGGTTGGTCACCGGGGAGCTGTTTTTT. As protein: CASSQEPTGLVTGELFF. This sequence joins TRBV4-1 and TRBJ2-2; 7 bases match TRBD1. Germline values: CDR1 MGHRA, CDR2 YSYEKL. V was pared by 0 bases and J by 4 bases, with 8 bases of the junction left unmatched. The CDR3 has 17 residues.

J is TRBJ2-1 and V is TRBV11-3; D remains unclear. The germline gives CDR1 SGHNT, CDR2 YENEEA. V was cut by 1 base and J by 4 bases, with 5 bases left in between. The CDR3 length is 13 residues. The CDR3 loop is CASSLGLYNEQFF. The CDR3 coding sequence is TGTGCCAGCAGCTTAGGACTTTACAATGAGCAGTTCTTC.